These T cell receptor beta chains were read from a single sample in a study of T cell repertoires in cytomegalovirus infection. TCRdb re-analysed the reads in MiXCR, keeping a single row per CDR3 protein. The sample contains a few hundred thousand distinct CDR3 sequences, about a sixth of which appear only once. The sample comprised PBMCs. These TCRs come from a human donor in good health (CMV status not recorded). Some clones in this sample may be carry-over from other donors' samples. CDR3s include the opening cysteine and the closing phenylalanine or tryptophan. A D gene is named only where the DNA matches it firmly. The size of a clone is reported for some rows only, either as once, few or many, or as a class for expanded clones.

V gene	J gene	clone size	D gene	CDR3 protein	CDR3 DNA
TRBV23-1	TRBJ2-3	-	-	CASSPKLGGPFDTRYF	TGCGCCAGCAGTCCCAAACTAGGAGGCCCTTTCGATACGCGGTATTTT
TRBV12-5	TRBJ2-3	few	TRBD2	CASGSLAGVPDTQYF	TGTGCTAGTGGATCACTAGCGGGAGTCCCAGATACGCAGTATTTT
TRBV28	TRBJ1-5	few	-	CASTSRGLGNQPQHF	TGTGCCAGCACTAGTAGGGGCCTGGGGAATCAGCCCCAGCATTTT
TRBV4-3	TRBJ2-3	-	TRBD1	CASSQAGGADTQYF	TGCGCCAGCAGCCAAGCAGGGGGCGCGGATACGCAGTATTTT
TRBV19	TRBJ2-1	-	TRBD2	CASSVSDAGGRNEQFF	TGTGCCAGTAGTGTTTCAGACGCGGGAGGACGGAATGAGCAGTTCTTC
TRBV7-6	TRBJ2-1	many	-	CASSSDSVSEGIF	TGTGCCAGCAGCTCGGACTCGGTATCGGAGGGAATCTTC
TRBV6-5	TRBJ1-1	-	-	CASRMGNTEAFF	TGTGCCAGCCGCATGGGCAACACTGAAGCTTTCTTT
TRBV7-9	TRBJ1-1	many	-	CASSLALVNTEAFF	TGTGCCAGCAGCTTAGCGCTCGTGAACACTGAAGCTTTCTTT
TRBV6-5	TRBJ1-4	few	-	CASRNPTGLDEKLFF	TGTGCCAGCAGGAACCCTACGGGCCTGGATGAAAAACTGTTTTTT
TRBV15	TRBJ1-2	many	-	CATSRDRGPFGYTF	TGTGCCACCAGCAGAGATCGAGGTCCCTTTGGCTACACCTTC
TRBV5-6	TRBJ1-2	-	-	CASSSGRYGYTF	TGTGCCAGCAGCTCCGGGAGGTACGGCTACACCTTC
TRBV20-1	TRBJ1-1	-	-	CSAREWGEAFF	TGCAGTGCTAGAGAATGGGGTGAAGCTTTCTTT
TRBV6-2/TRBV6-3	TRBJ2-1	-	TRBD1	CASSYRDRGRRNEQFF	TGTGCCAGCAGTTACCGCGACAGGGGGCGGCGCAATGAGCAGTTCTTC
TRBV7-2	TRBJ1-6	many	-	CASSPRGVGGSPLHF	TGTGCCAGCAGCCCGCGGGGAGTTGGAGGCTCACCCCTCCACTTT
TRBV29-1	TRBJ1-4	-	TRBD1	CSVVSGTGDEKLFF	TGCAGCGTGGTCTCCGGGACAGGGGATGAAAAACTGTTTTTT
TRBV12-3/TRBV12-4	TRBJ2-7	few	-	CASSWAPAYEQYF	TGTGCCAGCAGTTGGGCCCCGGCTTACGAGCAGTACTTC
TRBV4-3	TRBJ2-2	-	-	CASSQEAGELFF	TGCGCCAGCAGCCAAGAAGCCGGGGAGCTGTTTTTT
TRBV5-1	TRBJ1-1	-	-	CASSLVRLGGVNTEAFF	TGCGCCAGCAGCTTGGTTAGGTTGGGAGGGGTGAACACTGAAGCTTTCTTT
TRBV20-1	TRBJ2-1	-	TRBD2	CSARGMTSSYNEQFF	TGCAGTGCTAGGGGAATGACTAGCTCATACAATGAGCAGTTCTTC
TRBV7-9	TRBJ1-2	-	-	CASSRDGTPGYGYTF	TGTGCCAGCAGCAGAGACGGAACCCCTGGCTATGGCTACACCTTC
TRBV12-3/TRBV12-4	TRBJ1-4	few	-	CASSFGAKLFF	TGTGCCAGCAGTTTTGGGGCCAAACTGTTTTTT
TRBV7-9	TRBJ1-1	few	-	CASSSPRWSGTEAFF	TGTGCCAGCAGCTCCCCGAGGTGGTCGGGAACTGAAGCTTTCTTT
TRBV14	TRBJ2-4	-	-	CASSPPGSGNIQYF	TGTGCCAGCAGCCCACCCGGGAGCGGGAACATTCAGTACTTC
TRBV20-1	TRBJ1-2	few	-	CSAKTPGPVAF	TGCAGTGCTAAGACCCCCGGGCCCGTGGCCTTC
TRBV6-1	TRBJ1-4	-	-	CARAPGTTNEKLFF	TGTGCCAGAGCCCCTGGGACAACTAATGAAAAACTGTTTTTT
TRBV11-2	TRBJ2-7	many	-	CASGKILHEQYF	TGTGCCAGCGGGAAAATACTCCACGAGCAGTACTTC
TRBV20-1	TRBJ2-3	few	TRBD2	CSARPFPGLAKKATDTQYF	TGCAGTGCTAGACCATTTCCGGGACTAGCAAAGAAGGCGACAGATACGCAGTATTTT
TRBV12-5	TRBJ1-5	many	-	CASSRGREPQHF	TGTGCTAGTTCCCGAGGGAGGGAACCCCAGCATTTT
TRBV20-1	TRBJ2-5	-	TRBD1	CSRRGRGRETQYF	TGCAGTCGGCGGGGCAGGGGGCGGGAGACCCAGTACTTC
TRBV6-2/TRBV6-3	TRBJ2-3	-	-	CASSYSFARLTDTQYF	TGTGCCAGCAGTTACTCTTTCGCCCGGCTCACAGATACGCAGTATTTT
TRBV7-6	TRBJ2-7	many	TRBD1	CASSSLGGTGTGGTEQYF	TGTGCCAGCAGCTCCCTAGGAGGGACCGGGACAGGGGGTACCGAGCAGTACTTC
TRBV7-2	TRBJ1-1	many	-	CASSISRVTEAFF	TGTGCCAGCAGCATATCAAGGGTGACTGAAGCTTTCTTT
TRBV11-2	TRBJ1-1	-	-	CASSFGRTEAFF	TGTGCCAGCAGTTTCGGTAGGACTGAAGCTTTCTTT
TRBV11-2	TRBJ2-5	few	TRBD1	CASSQDRAWETQYF	TGTGCCAGCAGCCAGGACAGGGCTTGGGAGACCCAGTACTTC
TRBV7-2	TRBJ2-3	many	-	CASSYDVASTDTQYF	TGTGCCAGCAGCTATGATGTAGCCAGCACAGATACGCAGTATTTT
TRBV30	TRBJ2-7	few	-	CAWSVTGLEQYF	TGTGCCTGGAGTGTTACAGGGCTCGAGCAGTACTTC
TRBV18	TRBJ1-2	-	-	CASSPSQNNYGYTF	TGTGCCAGCTCACCAAGCCAGAATAACTATGGCTACACCTTC
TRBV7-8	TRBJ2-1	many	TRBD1	CASSLTGTGAYNEQFF	TGTGCCAGCAGCTTGACCGGGACAGGAGCCTACAATGAGCAGTTCTTC
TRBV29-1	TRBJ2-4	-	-	CSAEDLAKNIQYF	TGCAGCGCCGAAGACCTAGCCAAAAACATTCAGTACTTC
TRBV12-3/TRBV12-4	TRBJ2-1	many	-	CASSLVYQVEQFF	TGTGCCAGCAGTTTAGTCTATCAAGTTGAGCAGTTCTTC
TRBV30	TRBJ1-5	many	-	CAWSEAFNQPQHF	TGTGCCTGGAGTGAGGCTTTTAATCAGCCCCAGCATTTT
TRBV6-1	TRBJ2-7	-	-	CASLRTTHYEQYF	TGTGCCAGCTTGAGGACAACCCACTACGAGCAGTACTTC
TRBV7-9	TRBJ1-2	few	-	CASSLRSSRGYTF	TGTGCCAGCAGCCTCCGAAGTTCTCGAGGCTACACCTTC
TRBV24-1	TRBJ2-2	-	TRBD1	CATSDTLDRVGTGELFF	TGTGCCACCAGTGATACCCTAGACAGGGTAGGCACCGGGGAGCTGTTTTTT
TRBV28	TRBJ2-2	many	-	CASKPSANTGELFF	TGTGCCAGCAAACCTAGCGCGAACACCGGGGAGCTGTTTTTT
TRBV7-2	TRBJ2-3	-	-	CASKGAPDTQYF	TGTGCCAGCAAAGGGGCCCCGGATACGCAGTATTTT
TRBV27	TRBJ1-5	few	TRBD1	CASSSAGTGGWVFQPQHF	TGTGCCAGCAGTTCCGCCGGGACAGGGGGCTGGGTGTTTCAGCCCCAGCATTTT
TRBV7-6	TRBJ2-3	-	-	CASSLEWGADTQYF	TGTGCCAGCAGCTTAGAATGGGGGGCGGATACGCAGTATTTT